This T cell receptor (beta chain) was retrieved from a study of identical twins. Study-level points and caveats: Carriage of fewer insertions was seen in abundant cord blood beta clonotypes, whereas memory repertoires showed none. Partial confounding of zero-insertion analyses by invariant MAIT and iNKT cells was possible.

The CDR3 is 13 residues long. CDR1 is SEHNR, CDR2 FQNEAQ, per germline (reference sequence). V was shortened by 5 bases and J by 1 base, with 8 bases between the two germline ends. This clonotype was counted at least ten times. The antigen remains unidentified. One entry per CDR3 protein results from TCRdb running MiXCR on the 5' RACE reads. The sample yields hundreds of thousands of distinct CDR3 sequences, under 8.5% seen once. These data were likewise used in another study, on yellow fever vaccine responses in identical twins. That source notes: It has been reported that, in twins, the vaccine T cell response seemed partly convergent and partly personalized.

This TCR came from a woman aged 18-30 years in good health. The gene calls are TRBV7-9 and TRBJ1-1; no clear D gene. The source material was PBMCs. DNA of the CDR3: TGTGCCAGCAGCCCAGTCACGAACACTGAAGCTTTCTTT. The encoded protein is CASSPVTNTEAFF.